This T cell receptor beta chain was sequenced in a study of identical twins' blood T cells. Study observations and caveats: Out-of-frame TCRbeta clonotypes reportedly had markedly more similar V usage in twins than unrelated donors. Twin similarity might stem from environmental factors, not only genetics.

Three pairs of healthy female monozygous twins were the donors. The CDR3 spans 15 residues. About this clonotype itself: What it binds is unknown. One junction end does not reproduce the germline sequence, and a read error may be involved.

Each TCR cDNA library carried sample-specific barcodes on both ends. TCRdb reprocessed the 5' RACE reads via MiXCR and lists one record per CDR3 protein. The table records roughly 380,000 distinct CDR3 sequences, roughly 27% of them present only once. V usage is TRBV12-3 or TRBV12-4 and J usage is TRBJ2-3; 7 nucleotides agree with TRBD1. Material for sequencing was PBMCs. The sequence came from a woman aged 18 to 55 in good health. CDR3 residues: CASSPRGLFTDTQYF. The CDR3 DNA reads as TGTGCCAGCAGTCCTAGGGGGCTATTCACAGACACGCAGTATTTT.